This T cell receptor (beta chain) originates from a study of CD8+CD57+ T cells in acquired aplastic anemia. Study as a whole: The mean DNA yield obtained from sorted CD4+ and CD8+ cells came to approximately 3 ug.

Both TCR beta VDJ combination and CDR3 sequence profiling were carried out. Genomic DNA was the template for this profiling. TCRdb itself ran the reads through MiXCR, one entry per CDR3 protein. The sample contains 150,000 to 200,000 distinct CDR3 sequences, under 70% of which appear only once. This clonotype was seen at least ten times. Germline V lookup: CDR1 SGHAT, CDR2 FQNNGV. V shed 0 bases and J shed 7 bases, with 28 bases lying between them. This CDR3 contains 20 residues. The gene calls are TRBV11-2 and TRBJ2-1; perhaps D is TRBD1 or TRBD2 (5 bases each). Sequenced: sorted CD4+, CD8+, or CD8+CD57+ T cells (not recorded which) from PBMCs. The receptor was derived from a human donor with severe aplastic anemia or a healthy control (not recorded which). The chain's CDR3 is CASSLDPAATDSTKGNEQFF. The CDR3 DNA is TGTGCCAGCAGCTTAGACCCCGCTGCGACGGACTCGACGAAGGGGAATGAGCAGTTCTTC.